The rows below give T cell receptor beta chains drawn from one sample of a study of blood T cell repertoires in COVID-19. The table came from immunoSEQ multiplex PCR; TCRdb's copy has only in-frame clones and leaves some out. The data show tens of thousands of clones, approximately 91% seen once. Sequenced input: peripheral blood. Receptors were obtained from a human donor with active COVID-19. The donor label of this sample is uncertain. The CDR3 runs from the conserved cysteine through the conserved F or W. D genes are given only for firm matches. Some rows have no size entry. The others give once, few or many, or a class for an expanded clone.

v_call,j_call,cdr3_length,d_call,clone_size,cdr3_nt,cdr3_aa
TRBV7-2,TRBJ2-2,18,.,.,TGTGCCAGCAGCTTAGGCCCCCCAGTGAGGAGAAACACCGGGGAGCTGTTTTTT,CASSLGPPVRRNTGELFF
TRBV19,TRBJ1-4,14,.,once,TGTGCCAGAACGGGGGAACCGATTAATGAAAAACTGTTTTTT,CARTGEPINEKLFF
TRBV19,TRBJ1-1,14,.,.,TGTGCCAGTAGCACCACAACCTTGAACACTGAAGCTTTCTTT,CASSTTTLNTEAFF
TRBV7-7,TRBJ2-3,13,.,.,TGTGCCAGCAGCCCCCCGGGGGCAGATACGCAGTATTTT,CASSPPGADTQYF
TRBV5-1,TRBJ2-1,13,.,.,TGCGCCAGCAGAAGCGCTACCTACAATGAGCAGTTCTTC,CASRSATYNEQFF
TRBV11-2,TRBJ2-2,17,TRBD1,once,TGTGCCAGCAGCCCGAACAGGGGGGTAGGCAAGGCCGGGGAGCTGTTTTTT,CASSPNRGVGKAGELFF
TRBV5-1,TRBJ2-2,16,TRBD1,once,TGCGCCAGCAGCCCACCCGGGACAGGGCGAACCGGGGAGCTGTTTTTT,CASSPPGTGRTGELFF
TRBV27,TRBJ2-1,18,TRBD2,once,TGTGCCAGCAGTTTACGGACTAGCGGGGGCCAGGGTAACAATGAGCAGTTCTTC,CASSLRTSGGQGNNEQFF
TRBV5-6,TRBJ2-7,15,.,.,TGTGCCAGCAGCCTTACCGGGATTGGATCCTACGAGCAGTACTTC,CASSLTGIGSYEQYF
TRBV6-6,TRBJ1-5,14,.,few,TGTGCCAGCAGGGACAGTTATAGCAATCAGCCCCAGCATTTT,CASRDSYSNQPQHF
TRBV6-4,TRBJ2-2,15,TRBD2,.,TGTGCCAGCAGTCTGGCGGGGGAGAACACCGGGGAGCTGTTTTTT,CASSLAGENTGELFF
TRBV28,TRBJ2-7,15,TRBD2,.,TGTGCCAGCAGTCCTGGGACTAGCGGGAGCTACGAGCAGTACTTC,CASSPGTSGSYEQYF
TRBV6-5,TRBJ2-2,15,.,.,TGTGCCAGCAGTCTTACCTTCCAGGGGACGGGGGAGCTGTTTTTT,CASSLTFQGTGELFF
TRBV29-1,TRBJ2-7,12,.,.,TGCAGCGTGACGGACAGAGGTTACGAGCAGTACTTC,CSVTDRGYEQYF
TRBV9,TRBJ2-2,16,TRBD2,.,TGTGCCAGCAGCGTAGGACTAGCGGGAGGCACCGGGGAGCTGTTTTTT,CASSVGLAGGTGELFF
TRBV11-3,TRBJ1-6,15,TRBD1,once,TGTGCCAGCAGCCATGGGGACAGCCATAATTCACCCCTCCACTTT,CASSHGDSHNSPLHF
TRBV19,TRBJ1-1,14,.,.,TGTGCCAGTAGTATAGATCTCCCGGGCACTGAAGCTTTCTTT,CASSIDLPGTEAFF
TRBV28,TRBJ1-1,15,.,.,TGTGCCAGCCAGGGGTCGACAGCACCGAACACTGAAGCTTTCTTT,CASQGSTAPNTEAFF
TRBV4-3,TRBJ1-5,15,.,few,TGCGCCAGCAGCCCGGGGACATTGAGGGATCAGCCCCAGCATTTT,CASSPGTLRDQPQHF
TRBV7-9,TRBJ1-1,14,TRBD1,.,TGTGCCAGCAGCTTCGGACAGGGGAGGGCTGAAGCTTTCTTT,CASSFGQGRAEAFF
TRBV27,TRBJ2-7,15,.,.,TGTGCCAGCAGTCTCTCCTCCGGGACAAGGGACGAGCAGTACTTC,CASSLSSGTRDEQYF
TRBV9,TRBJ2-3,18,.,.,TGTGCCAGCAGCGCAACCAGTAGCGCAGGGACTGCCCCAGATACGCAGTATTTT,CASSATSSAGTAPDTQYF
TRBV18,TRBJ2-7,14,TRBD1,.,TGTGCCAGCTCTCCCGGGACAGAAGTCTACGAGCAGTACTTC,CASSPGTEVYEQYF
TRBV9,TRBJ2-3,18,.,.,TGTGCCAGCAGCCCCATACCCAGTCAACGCGGGAACACAGATACGCAGTATTTT,CASSPIPSQRGNTDTQYF
TRBV7-9,TRBJ1-4,14,.,.,TGTGCCAGCAGCTTAGGACAGATTAATGAAAAACTGTTTTTT,CASSLGQINEKLFF
TRBV11-2,TRBJ1-1,14,TRBD1,few,TGTGCCAGCAGCTTGGGTCAGGGGGTCCCTGAAGCTTTCTTT,CASSLGQGVPEAFF
TRBV4-2,TRBJ2-1,16,.,.,TGTGCCAGCAGCCAAGAGGTAGATTCCTACTACAATGAGCAGTTCTTC,CASSQEVDSYYNEQFF
TRBV27,TRBJ1-3,14,.,.,TGTGCCAGCAGACCCCAGGGTTCGGTAAACACCATATATTTT,CASRPQGSVNTIYF
TRBV7-2,TRBJ2-5,12,.,.,TGTGCCAGCAGCCCCCTTCGGGGGACCCAGTACTTC,CASSPLRGTQYF
TRBV6-2/TRBV6-3,TRBJ2-7,15,TRBD1,few,TGTGCCAGCAGTTACGCGACAGGGATGCGCTACGAGCAGTACTTC,CASSYATGMRYEQYF
TRBV11-3,TRBJ2-7,14,.,.,TGTGCCAGCAGCTTATCGGGGGTCGGCTACGAGCAGTACTTC,CASSLSGVGYEQYF
TRBV7-3,TRBJ2-6,19,TRBD1,once,TGTGCCAGCAGTCGCCCCGGGACAGGGGGCGAATCGGGGGCCAACGTCCTGACTTTC,CASSRPGTGGESGANVLTF
TRBV7-2,TRBJ2-5,13,.,.,TGTGCCAGCAGCAGAGGGATACGTGAGACCCAGTACTTC,CASSRGIRETQYF
TRBV10-2,TRBJ2-1,13,TRBD2,.,TGCGCCAGCACGGGACTAGTCTCTTTGGAGCAGTTCTTC,CASTGLVSLEQFF
TRBV6-5,TRBJ2-1,13,TRBD2,.,TGTGCCAGCCTCCAGTACGAGCGGGAGGCCCCGTTCTTC,CASLQYEREAPFF
TRBV3-1/TRBV3-2,TRBJ2-7,12,.,once,TGTGCCAGCAGCCACGACAGCTACGAGCAGTACTTC,CASSHDSYEQYF
TRBV6-2/TRBV6-3,TRBJ1-6,15,.,.,TGTGCCAGCAGTTACTCGGCAGGAGGGGATTCACCCCTCCACTTT,CASSYSAGGDSPLHF
TRBV6-5,TRBJ1-2,14,TRBD1,.,TGTGCCAGCAGACGGACGGGACAGGGGTATGGCTACACCTTC,CASRRTGQGYGYTF
TRBV19,TRBJ1-1,16,.,.,TGTGCCAGTAGTATACCCGTTTCGGGGACTAGGACTGAAGCTTTCTTT,CASSIPVSGTRTEAFF
TRBV29-1,TRBJ2-5,14,.,.,TGCAGCGCGGGGGTTTCCGGAGCCCAAGAACCCCAGTACTTC,CSAGVSGAQEPQYF
TRBV6-2/TRBV6-3,TRBJ1-2,13,.,.,TGTGCCAGCAGTTACGGCAGGGGCTATGGCTACACCTTC,CASSYGRGYGYTF
TRBV29-1,TRBJ1-1,16,.,.,TGCAGCGTTGAAGGGGCCCACTCTCTTCTGAACACTGAAGCTTTCTTT,CSVEGAHSLLNTEAFF
TRBV10-1,TRBJ2-1,13,.,.,TGCGCCAGCAGTGACAAGCTCCCCAATGAGCAGTTCTTC,CASSDKLPNEQFF
TRBV6-5,TRBJ2-5,14,TRBD2,.,TGTGCCAGCCGGACTAGCGGGACTTTCGAGACCCAGTACTTC,CASRTSGTFETQYF
TRBV4-2,TRBJ2-4,15,.,.,TGTGCCAGCAGCCAAGAATTTGAGGGTAGGAGAATTCAGTACTTC,CASSQEFEGRRIQYF
TRBV5-6,TRBJ2-1,15,TRBD1,.,TGTGCCAGCAGCTTCGACAGGGGCCCTAGAGGGGAGCAGTTCTTC,CASSFDRGPRGEQFF
TRBV30,TRBJ2-1,16,TRBD2,.,TGTGCCTGGACCACCGGGGAAGCGGGAGGTTGGAATGAGCAGTTCTTC,CAWTTGEAGGWNEQFF